These 15 T cell receptor beta chains were all obtained from the same sample, sequenced in a study of blood T cell repertoires in COVID-19 (TCRdb year 2020). Libraries were prepared through the immunoSEQ multiplex PCR assay. This is the immuneACCESS table as TCRdb keeps it, with only in-frame sequences that have V and J called. A part of the clones is gone; compared with another copy, unresolved V genes explain less than half, and the rest is unexplained. In all, the sample holds roughly 120,000 clones, and about 85% of those were seen once. The ten biggest clones cover 4.8% of the sample. The sequenced sample consisted of peripheral blood. These receptor sequences come from a human donor in a cohort sampled during active COVID-19.

V usage is TRBV21-1 and J usage is TRBJ1-1; the D call in the table, TRBD1, was not verified against the DNA. TRBV21-1 is given as a pseudogene. CDR3 length: 16 residues. As DNA, the CDR3 is TGTGCCAGCAGCAAAGTCCGGACAGGGCCAAACACTGAAGCTTTCTTT. As protein: CASSKVRTGPNTEAFF.

The rearrangement links TRBV6-5 to TRBJ1-2, with 11 bases that match TRBD1. Germline CDR1 reads MNHEY; CDR2 reads SVGAGI. The length of the CDR3 is 15 residues. Trimming cost V 2 bases and J 5 bases; bases outside gene matches: 4. As DNA, the CDR3 is TGTGCCAGCAGTTACGGGACAGGGGGTGGATATGGCTACACCTTC. This sequence encodes CASSYGTGGGYGYTF.

V gene TRBV11-1 combines with J gene TRBJ2-2, with D perhaps matching TRBD2 (5 bases). The CDR3 spans 15 residues. CDR1 SGHAT and CDR2 FQDESV come from the germline V gene (reference sequence). Trimming took off 4 bases at V and 6 bases at J, with 15 bases between the two ends. The CDR3 loop reads CASSSGRRLSGELFF. The CDR3 DNA reads as TGTGCCAGCAGCTCCGGACGGAGGCTGTCCGGGGAGCTGTTTTTT.

This clone was recorded a few times. The rearrangement uses TRBV6-2 or TRBV6-3 and TRBJ1-6, with D maybe TRBD1 (5 bases). In germline, CDR1 is MNHEY, CDR2 SVGEGT. CDR3 length: 15 amino acids. V lost 4 bases and J 7 bases, leaving 14 bases between the germline ends. CDR3 in amino acids: CASSSRNRPNSPLHF. CDR3 nucleotides: TGTGCCAGCAGTTCCAGGAACAGGCCGAATTCACCCCTCCACTTT.

This chain connects TRBV2 to TRBJ1-1, with no clear D. There are 15 residues in the CDR3. Trimming pared 2 bases from V and 5 bases from J, leaving 15 bases between. In germline, CDR1 is SNHLY, CDR2 FYNNEI. CDR3 DNA: TGTGCCAGCAGTGAAAGATGGCTGGTTCAAACTGAAGCTTTCTTT. Translating gives CASSERWLVQTEAFF.

Comment on this clone: The same CDR3 also results from other DNA sequences found in this sample. The chain has TRBV7-9 and TRBJ2-1; possibly TRBD2 for D (5 bases). The CDR3 covers 15 residues. Trimming took off 5 bases at V and 0 bases at J, with 11 bases between the two ends. Germline V gives CDR1 SEHNR, CDR2 FQNEAQ (reference sequence). The CDR3 coding sequence is TGTGCCAGCAGCCCTCCGGGAAGCTCCTACAATGAGCAGTTCTTC. Translation gives CASSPPGSSYNEQFF. Full variable domain (remainder filled in from reference TRBV7-9 and TRBJ2-1): DTGVSQNPRHKITKRGQNVTFRCDPISEHNRLYWYRQTLGQGPEFLTYFQNEAQLEKSRLLSDRFSAERPKGSFSTLEIQRTEQGDSAMYLCASSPPGSSYNEQFFGPGTRLTVL.

The V and J genes are TRBV2 and TRBJ1-3; 9 nucleotides agree with TRBD1. V gave up 1 base and J gave up 4 bases; unmatched junction bases: 2. The CDR3 loop spans 15 amino acids. The germline gives CDR1 SNHLY, CDR2 FYNNEI. Here the CDR3 reads CASSEEGTGGNTIYF. Here the CDR3 DNA reads TGTGCCAGCAGTGAAGAAGGGACAGGGGGAAACACCATATATTTT.

This chain uses TRBV7-8 with TRBJ1-5, with a possible D match to TRBD1 (6 bases). This CDR3 is built from 15 residues. CDR1 and CDR2 from the germline V gene are SGHVS and FQNEAQ. V lost 4 bases and J 4 bases, leaving 14 bases between the germline ends. DNA for the CDR3: TGTGCCAGCAGCTCTGCGCGGGGGGCTAATCAGCCCCAGCATTTT. Encoded protein: CASSSARGANQPQHF.

This chain uses TRBV29-1 with TRBJ2-1; 7 nucleotides match TRBD2. Germline values: CDR1 SQVTM, CDR2 ANQGSEA. V trimming: 8 bases; J trimming: 9 bases; junction bases outside the gene matches: 19. This CDR3 spans 15 amino acids. The DNA for the CDR3 is TGCAGCTCACCCTTGGGGGGGGAGCTAGTTAGTGAGCAGTTCTTC. Its translation is CSSPLGGELVSEQFF.

This clone was found once. This chain links TRBV28 with TRBJ2-7; D possibly corresponds to TRBD2 (5 bases). CDR3 length equals 16 residues. Germline CDR1 and CDR2: MDHEN and SYDVKM. The V and J ends lost 4 bases and 4 bases respectively, with 20 bases between them. The CDR3 sequence is CASSSSTARGSYEQYF. CDR3 sequence (DNA): TGTGCCAGCAGTTCCTCCACCGCAAGAGGGTCGTACGAGCAGTACTTC. The full variable domain, with the rest looked up from reference TRBV28 and TRBJ2-7, is DVKVTQSSRYLVKRTGEKVFLECVQDMDHENMFWYRQDPGLGLRLIYFSYDVKMKEKGDIPEGYSVSREKKERFSLILESASTNQTSMYLCASSSSTARGSYEQYFGPGTRLTVT.

The chain recombines TRBV7-2 with TRBJ1-5; D is perhaps TRBD1 (5 bases). The CDR3 length is 13 residues. Germline V gene sequence: CDR1 SGHTA, CDR2 FQGNSA. V lost 1 base and J lost 9, with 10 bases in between. The CDR3 here is CASSLVFGAPQHF. In nucleotides, the CDR3 is TGTGCCAGCAGCTTAGTTTTTGGGGCGCCCCAGCATTTT.

J is TRBJ2-2 and V is TRBV3-1 (or the pseudogene TRBV3-2); D may be TRBD1 (5 bases). Germline V CDR1 and CDR2: LGHDT, YNNKEL (reference sequence). V was cut by 4 bases and J by 0 bases, with 15 bases left in between. This CDR3 is 17 amino acids long. The CDR3 DNA follows: TGTGCCAGCAGCCCCCGCCTGGGGCAGACGAACACCGGGGAGCTGTTTTTT. This sequence encodes CASSPRLGQTNTGELFF.

The V gene is TRBV10-2, the J gene TRBJ1-3, with D possibly TRBD1 on 5 matching bases. Deletions cut 10 bases from V and 0 bases from J, with 19 bases between. CDR3 length equals 16 residues. Germline-derived CDR1 and CDR2 are WSHSY and SAAADI. The CDR3 DNA reads as TGCGCCACCTCCCGGGGGTCAGGAGCCTCTGGAAACACCATATATTTT. Its protein is CATSRGSGASGNTIYF.

V usage is TRBV6-5 and J usage is TRBJ1-2; the D gene is possibly TRBD1 (5 bases). The CDR3 length is 14 residues. Germline V gene data show CDR1 as MNHEY and CDR2 as SVGAGI. V was trimmed by 0 bases and J by 8 bases, leaving 13 bases between them. This CDR3 is CASSYSIQGLGYTF. The CDR3 DNA reads TGTGCCAGCAGTTACTCGATCCAGGGCTTGGGCTACACCTTC.

The V gene is TRBV5-5, the J gene TRBJ1-4; maybe TRBD1 (6 bases). Germline values: CDR1 SGHKS, CDR2 YYEKEE (reference sequence). V was cut by 4 bases and J by 8 bases, with 15 bases left in between. The CDR3 consists of 14 residues. CDR3 loop: CASSNPGVYEKLFF. CDR3 sequence (DNA): TGTGCCAGCAGCAACCCAGGGGTATACGAAAAACTGTTTTTT.